The 17 T cell receptor beta chains below all came from one sample that was sequenced in a study of T cells after yellow fever vaccination. TCRdb fed the 5' RACE reads into MiXCR, producing one record per CDR3 protein. The data contain some 160,000 distinct CDR3 sequences, 5.5% to 7.5% of them singletons. Sequencing used CD4+ T cells sorted from PBMCs, obtained 5 to 6 days after the first yellow fever vaccination. These receptors all stem from a man between 18 and 35 years old who received the YFV17D yellow fever vaccine.

V and J are TRBV5-1 and TRBJ2-7; tentative D call: TRBD1 (6 bases). V lost 2 bases to trimming and J lost 0 bases, with 18 bases between them. CDR1 is SGHRS and CDR2 is YFSETQ in the germline V gene. This CDR3 contains 17 residues. Here the CDR3 DNA reads TGCGCCAGCAGCTTCCCCGGGACACCTTATACCTCCTACGAGCAGTACGTC. It codes for CASSFPGTPYTSYEQYV.

This clonotype appeared many times. The CDR3 DNA sequence: TGTGCCAGCAGCCGGGGGCCGACACAAGAGACCCAGTACTTC. Translation gives CASSRGPTQETQYF. The V and J genes are TRBV7-2 and TRBJ2-5; the D call may be TRBD1 or TRBD2 (6 bases each). V was trimmed by 5 bases and J by 2 bases, leaving 12 bases between them. The CDR3 runs 14 residues. CDR1 is SGHTA, CDR2 FQGNSA, per germline.

Comments on this clonotype: A much larger clone differs from this one at a single base, so this may be a read error. The chain couples TRBV6-5 to TRBJ2-1; 7 nucleotides align to TRBD2. The V gene's germline CDR1 is MNHEY and CDR2 SVGAGI. The CDR3 loop spans 15 amino acids. CDR3 nucleotides: TGTGCCGGCAGTTACTACCGGCGGGGGAACAATGAGCAGTTCTTC. Translated: CAGSYYRRGNNEQFF.

This clonotype was counted at least ten times. V and J are TRBV11-2 and TRBJ2-3; 8 bases align to TRBD1. This CDR3 has 16 amino acids. Unmatched junction bases numbered 9, after V lost 5 bases and J lost 2 bases. Germline assignment: CDR1 SGHAT and CDR2 FQNNGV. The CDR3 DNA reads as TGTGCCAGCAGCCCAAACAGGGGGAAATACACAGATACGCAGTATTTT. Translated, it gives CASSPNRGKYTDTQYF. The entire variable domain, with the rest obtained from reference TRBV11-2 and TRBJ2-3, is as follows: EAGVAQSPRYKIIEKRQSVAFWCNPISGHATLYWYQQILGQGPKLLIQFQNNGVVDDSQLPKDRFSAERLKGVDSTLKIQPAKLEDSAVYLCASSPNRGKYTDTQYFGPGTRLTVL.

This clonotype was seen repeatedly, ten times or more. V is TRBV29-1 and J is TRBJ1-1; D not certain. The CDR3 is 12 residues long. CDR1 and CDR2 (germline): SQVTM, ANQGSEA. Trimming cost V 7 bases and J 11 bases, with 20 bases left between them. CDR3 sequence reads: CSEGQEAGGAFF. Here the CDR3 DNA reads TGCAGCGAGGGCCAGGAGGCGGGTGGTGCTTTCTTT.

This clonotype has a count of ten or more. One end of the junction varies from germline; a read error may be responsible. The rearrangement links TRBV7-7 to TRBJ2-5, with D uncertain. Germline loops: CDR1 SSHAT, CDR2 FNYEAQ (reference sequence). This CDR3 has 14 residues. The CDR3 loop reads CASSLATNQETQYF. The CDR3 nucleotides read TGTGCTAGCAGCTTAGCTACCAACCAAGAGACCCAGTACTTC. Filled out from reference TRBV7-7 and TRBJ2-5, the complete variable domain reads GAGVSQSPRYKVTKRGQDVTLRCDPISSHATLYWYQQALGQGPEFLTYFNYEAQPDKSGLPSDRFSAERPEGSISTLTIQRTEQRDSAMYRCASSLATNQETQYFGPGTRLLVL.

This clonotype was detected many times. This chain joins TRBV20-1 and TRBJ1-4; the match to TRBD1 covers 10 bases. Germline CDR1 and CDR2: DFQATT and SNEGSKA (reference sequence). The CDR3 runs to 14 residues. Trimming at V came to 0 bases and at J to 11 bases, leaving 6 bases not matched to a gene. In DNA form, the CDR3 reads TGCAGTGCTAGAGATTCGGACAGGGGGGGGAAACTGTTTTTT. Its translation is CSARDSDRGGKLFF.

This clonotype turned up a few times. V is TRBV28 and J is TRBJ1-2; 12 nucleotides line up with TRBD1. The CDR3 is made up of 15 amino acids. The germline V gene encodes CDR1 MDHEN and CDR2 SYDVKM. After removal of 3 bases from V and 8 bases from J, the junction contained 7 bases not matched to a gene. For the CDR3, the DNA is TGTGCCAGCAGTTTGGGGGGACAGGGGGCGAAGGGCTACACCTTC. Encoded protein: CASSLGGQGAKGYTF.

As to this clonotype: Since a much larger clone is just one base distant, this may be a read error. The chain's CDR3 is CASGLASEETQYF. The CDR3 DNA follows: TGCGCCAGCGGCCTCGCTTCGGAAGAGACCCAGTACTTC. V usage is TRBV5-1 and J usage is TRBJ2-5; no clear D. V gave up 7 bases and J gave up 3 bases, with 13 bases separating them. This CDR3 is 13 amino acids long. Germline V gene sequence: CDR1 SGHRS, CDR2 YFSETQ. Full variable domain (rest looked up from reference TRBV5-1 and TRBJ2-5): KAGVTQTPRYLIKTRGQQVTLSCSPISGHRSVSWYQQTPGQGLQFLFEYFSETQRNKGNFPGRFSGRQFSNSRSEMNVSTLELGDSALYLCASGLASEETQYFGPGTRLLVL.

Comments on this clonotype: With a much larger clone just one base away, this may be a read error. This rearrangement joins TRBV10-3 to TRBJ1-2; weak D call: TRBD1 (6 bases). CDR1 is ENHRY, CDR2 SYGVKD, per germline. There are 11 residues in the CDR3. V lost 9 bases to trimming and J lost 8 bases, with 13 bases between them. This chain's CDR3 is CAMRVGGGYTF. The CDR3 DNA follows: TGTGCCATGCGAGTCGGGGGCGGCTACACCTTC.

Note on this clonotype: Being one base from a much bigger clone, this may be a read error. CDR3: CSARERTIGGHYSYEQYF. For the CDR3, the DNA is TGCAGTGCTAGGGAAAGGACTATCGGGGGGCACTACTCCTACGAGCAGTACTTC. The chain carries TRBV20-1 and TRBJ2-7; D perhaps matches TRBD2 (7 bases). With 3 bases removed from V and 0 bases from J, the gap between germline ends came to 24 bases. The germline CDR1 and CDR2 sequences are DFQATT and SNEGSKA (reference sequence). The CDR3 is 18 amino acids.

This clonotype was detected many times. The V gene is TRBV5-1, the J gene TRBJ2-5; no reliable D call. The CDR3 has 14 residues. The ends were cut back, 4 bases at V and 0 bases at J, with 10 bases in the middle. The germline V gene has CDR1 SGHRS and CDR2 YFSETQ. The CDR3 nucleotides read TGCGCCAGCAGCCCCGGCGGATACCAAGAGACCCAGTACTTC. Residues: CASSPGGYQETQYF.

The V and J genes are TRBV24-1 and TRBJ2-2; D may match TRBD1 or TRBD2 (5 bases each). This CDR3 contains 13 residues. The ends were cut back, 9 bases at V and 7 bases at J, with 14 bases in the middle. Germline V gene sequence: CDR1 KGHDR, CDR2 SFDVKD. The CDR3 loop is CATEGEHIGELFF. The CDR3 DNA reads as TGTGCCACCGAAGGGGAGCACATCGGGGAGCTGTTTTTT.

This clonotype was seen many times. This chain links TRBV5-1 with TRBJ2-1; 8 nucleotides match TRBD1. This CDR3 is built from 14 residues. Trimming took 0 bases from V and 9 from J; bases not matched to a gene: 5. CDR1 and CDR2 from the germline V gene are SGHRS and YFSETQ. Here the CDR3 DNA reads TGCGCCAGCAGCTTGGTGGGACAGGACGGTGAGCAGTTCTTC. As protein: CASSLVGQDGEQFF.

This clonotype came up many times. This chain links TRBV5-4 with TRBJ2-5, with 9 positions matching TRBD1. Germline V gene sequence: CDR1 SGHNT, CDR2 YYREEE (reference sequence). V shed 4 bases, J shed 4 bases, and the junction held 8 bases outside the gene matches. CDR3 length: 15 amino acids. In DNA, the CDR3 is TGTGCCAGCAGCCATCCGGGACAGGGAAGAGAGACCCAGTACTTC. It encodes CASSHPGQGRETQYF.

The gene calls are TRBV6-2 or TRBV6-3 and TRBJ2-7; D is uncertain. Germline CDR1 and CDR2: MNHEY and SVGEGT. Between the trimmed V and J ends, which lost 7 bases and 5 bases, there was a span of 15 bases. This CDR3 comprises 13 residues. The CDR3 sequence is CASNGPGYDEQYV. CDR3 sequence (DNA): TGTGCCAGCAACGGGCCCGGGTACGACGAGCAGTACGTC.

A few counts support this clonotype. J is TRBJ1-6 and V is TRBV20-1; D not resolved. Deletions cut 1 base from V and 2 bases from J, with 9 bases between. CDR3 size: 15 residues. Germline lookup yields CDR1 DFQATT and CDR2 SNEGSKA (reference sequence). This CDR3 is CSARAPGAYNSPLHF. The CDR3 bases are TGCAGTGCTAGAGCCCCCGGCGCCTATAATTCACCCCTCCACTTT.